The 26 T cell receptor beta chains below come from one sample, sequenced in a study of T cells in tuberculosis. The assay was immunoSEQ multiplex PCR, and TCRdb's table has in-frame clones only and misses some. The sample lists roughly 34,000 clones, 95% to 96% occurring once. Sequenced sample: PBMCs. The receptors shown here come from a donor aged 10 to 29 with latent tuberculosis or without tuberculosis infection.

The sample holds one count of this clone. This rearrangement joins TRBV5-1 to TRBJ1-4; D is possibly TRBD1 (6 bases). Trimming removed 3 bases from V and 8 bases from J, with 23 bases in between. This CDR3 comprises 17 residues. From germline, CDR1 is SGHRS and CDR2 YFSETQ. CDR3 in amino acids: CASSSGWDISSGEKLFF. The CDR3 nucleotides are TGCGCCAGCAGCTCTGGGTGGGACATTTCGTCGGGGGAAAAACTGTTTTTT.

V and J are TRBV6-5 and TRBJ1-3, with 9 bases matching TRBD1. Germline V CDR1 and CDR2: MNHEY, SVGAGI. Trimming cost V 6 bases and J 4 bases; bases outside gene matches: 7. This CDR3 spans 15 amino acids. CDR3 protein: CASSSGGTGGNTIYF. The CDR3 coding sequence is TGTGCCAGCAGCTCCGGCGGGACAGGGGGAAACACCATATATTTT.

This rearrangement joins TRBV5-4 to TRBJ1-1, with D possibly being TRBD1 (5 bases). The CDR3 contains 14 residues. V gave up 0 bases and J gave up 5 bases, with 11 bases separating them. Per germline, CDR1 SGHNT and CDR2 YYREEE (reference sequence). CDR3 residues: CASSLGGGLTEAFF. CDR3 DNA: TGTGCCAGCAGCTTGGGCGGGGGGTTGACTGAAGCTTTCTTT.

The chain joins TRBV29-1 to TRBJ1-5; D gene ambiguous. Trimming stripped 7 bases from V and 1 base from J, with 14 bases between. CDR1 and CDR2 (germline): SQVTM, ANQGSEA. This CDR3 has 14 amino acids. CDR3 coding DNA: TGCAGCGCCAGGACCCCGGGAAGCAATCAGCCCCAGCATTTT. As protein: CSARTPGSNQPQHF.

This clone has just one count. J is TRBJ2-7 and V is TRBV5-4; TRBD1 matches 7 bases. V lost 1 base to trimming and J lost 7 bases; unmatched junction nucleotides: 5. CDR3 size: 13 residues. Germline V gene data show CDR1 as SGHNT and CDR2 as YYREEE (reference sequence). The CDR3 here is CASSLPTGEEQYF. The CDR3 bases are TGTGCCAGCAGCTTGCCCACAGGGGAGGAGCAGTACTTC.

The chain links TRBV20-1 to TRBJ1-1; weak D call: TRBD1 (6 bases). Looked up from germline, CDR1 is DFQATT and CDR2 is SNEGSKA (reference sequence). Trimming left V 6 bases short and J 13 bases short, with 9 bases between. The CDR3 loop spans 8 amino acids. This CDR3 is CSAAGVFF. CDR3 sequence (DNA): TGCAGTGCGGCAGGGGTTTTCTTT.

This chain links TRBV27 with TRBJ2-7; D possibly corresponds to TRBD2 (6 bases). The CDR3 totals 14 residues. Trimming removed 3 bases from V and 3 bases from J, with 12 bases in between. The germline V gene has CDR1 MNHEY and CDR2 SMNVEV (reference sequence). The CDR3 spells CASSFGGTHYEQYF. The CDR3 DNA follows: TGTGCCAGCAGTTTCGGAGGGACCCACTACGAGCAGTACTTC.

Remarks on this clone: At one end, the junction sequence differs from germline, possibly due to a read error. CDR3 in amino acids: CASSEGLAGIGELFF. The CDR3 DNA sequence: TGTGCTAGCAGCGAGGGACTAGCGGGAATCGGGGAGCTGTTTTTT. The chain joins TRBV7-7 to TRBJ2-2; 13 bases are a match to TRBD2. Per the germline V gene, CDR1 is SSHAT and CDR2 is FNYEAQ (reference sequence). This CDR3 has 15 residues. Using reference TRBV7-7 and TRBJ2-2 for the parts outside the CDR3, the full variable domain is GAGVSQSPRYKVTKRGQDVTLRCDPISSHATLYWYQQALGQGPEFLTYFNYEAQPDKSGLPSDRFSAERPEGSISTLTIQRTEQRDSAMYRCASSEGLAGIGELFFGEGSRLTVL.

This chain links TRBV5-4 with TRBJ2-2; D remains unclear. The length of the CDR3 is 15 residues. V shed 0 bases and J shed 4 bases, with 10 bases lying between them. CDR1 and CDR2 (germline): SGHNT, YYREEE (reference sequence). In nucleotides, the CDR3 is TGTGCCAGCAGCTTGGCTGGCCGTCTCACCGGGGAGCTGTTTTTT. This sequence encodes CASSLAGRLTGELFF.

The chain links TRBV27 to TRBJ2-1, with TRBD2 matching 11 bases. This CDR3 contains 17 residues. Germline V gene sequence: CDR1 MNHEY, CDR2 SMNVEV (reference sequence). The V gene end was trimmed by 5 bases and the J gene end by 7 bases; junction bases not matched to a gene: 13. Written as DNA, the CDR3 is TGTGCCAGCAGTACAAAAACTAGCGGGAGATTTTGGAATGAGCAGTTCTTC. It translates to CASSTKTSGRFWNEQFF.

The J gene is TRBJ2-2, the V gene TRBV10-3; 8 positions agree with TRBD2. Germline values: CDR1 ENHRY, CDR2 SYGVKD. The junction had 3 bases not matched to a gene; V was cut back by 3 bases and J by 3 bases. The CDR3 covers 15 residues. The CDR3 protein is CAISDPAGDTGELFF. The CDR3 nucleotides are TGTGCCATCAGTGACCCAGCGGGAGACACCGGGGAGCTGTTTTTT.

The CDR3 DNA reads TGTGCCAGCAGCGTAGTAGTAAGACAGGACTTTAATTCACCCCTCCACTTT. As protein: CASSVVVRQDFNSPLHF. The chain couples TRBV9 to TRBJ1-6; tentatively, D is TRBD1 (6 bases). The CDR3 is made up of 17 amino acids. Trimming stripped 0 bases from V and 6 bases from J, with 16 bases between. Germline values: CDR1 SGDLS, CDR2 YYNGEE. The full variable domain, with the rest looked up from reference TRBV9 and TRBJ1-6, is DSGVTQTPKHLITATGQRVTLRCSPRSGDLSVYWYQQSLDQGLQFLIQYYNGEERAKGNILERFSAQQFPDLHSELNLSSLELGDSALYFCASSVVVRQDFNSPLHFGNGTRLTVT.

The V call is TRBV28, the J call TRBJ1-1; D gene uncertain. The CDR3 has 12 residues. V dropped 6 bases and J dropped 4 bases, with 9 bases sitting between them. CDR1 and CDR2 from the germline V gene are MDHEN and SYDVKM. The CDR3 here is CASSSLPTEAFF. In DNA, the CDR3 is TGTGCCAGCAGCTCCCTTCCCACTGAAGCTTTCTTT.

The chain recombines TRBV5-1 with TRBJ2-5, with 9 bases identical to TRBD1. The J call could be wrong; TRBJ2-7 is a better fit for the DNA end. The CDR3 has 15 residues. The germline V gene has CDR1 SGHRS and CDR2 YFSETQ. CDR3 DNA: TGCGCCAGCAGAACTGGCGTTGGACAGGGGTACGAGCAGTACTTC. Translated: CASRTGVGQGYEQYF.

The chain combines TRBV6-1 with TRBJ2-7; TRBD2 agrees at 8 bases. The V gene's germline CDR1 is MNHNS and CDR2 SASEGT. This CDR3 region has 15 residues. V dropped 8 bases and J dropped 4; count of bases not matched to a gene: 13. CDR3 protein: CASSPGAGDFYEQYF. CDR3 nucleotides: TGTGCCAGCTCTCCAGGAGCGGGAGACTTTTACGAGCAGTACTTC.

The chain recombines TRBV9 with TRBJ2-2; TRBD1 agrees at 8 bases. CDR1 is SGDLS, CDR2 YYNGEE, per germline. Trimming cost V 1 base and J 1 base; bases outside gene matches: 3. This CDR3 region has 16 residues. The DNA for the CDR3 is TGTGCCAGCAGCGTACTACAGGGGGGGAACACCGGGGAGCTGTTTTTT. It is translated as CASSVLQGGNTGELFF.

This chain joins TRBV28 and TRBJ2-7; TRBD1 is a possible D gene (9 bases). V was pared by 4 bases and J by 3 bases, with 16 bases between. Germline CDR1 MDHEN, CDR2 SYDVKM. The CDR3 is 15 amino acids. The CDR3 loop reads CASSSGRGQGYEQYF. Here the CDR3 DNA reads TGTGCCAGCAGTTCCGGGAGGGGACAGGGCTACGAGCAGTACTTC.

The CDR3 nucleotides read TGTGCCAGTAGACCAAAAGGGCAGGTTAAGGGGGCGACTAACTATGGCTACACCTTC. It translates to CASRPKGQVKGATNYGYTF. V usage is TRBV19 and J usage is TRBJ1-2; 7 bases map to TRBD1. The V gene end was trimmed by 6 bases and the J gene end by 0 bases; junction bases not matched to a gene: 19. The germline V gene has CDR1 LNHDA and CDR2 SQIVND (reference sequence). CDR3 length equals 19 residues.

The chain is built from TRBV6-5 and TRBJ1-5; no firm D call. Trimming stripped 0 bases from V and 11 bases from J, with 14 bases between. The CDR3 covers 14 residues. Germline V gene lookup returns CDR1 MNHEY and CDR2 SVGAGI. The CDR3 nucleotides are TGTGCCAGCAGTTACTCGAGGACGGGCGGGGCCCAGCATTTT. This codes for CASSYSRTGGAQHF.

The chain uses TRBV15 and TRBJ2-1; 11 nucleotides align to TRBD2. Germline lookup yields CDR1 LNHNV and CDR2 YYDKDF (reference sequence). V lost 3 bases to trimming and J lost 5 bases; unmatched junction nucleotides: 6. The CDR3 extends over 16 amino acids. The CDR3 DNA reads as TGTGCCACCAGCAGGGAGCTAGCGGGGGGCCACAATGAGCAGTTCTTC. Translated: CATSRELAGGHNEQFF.

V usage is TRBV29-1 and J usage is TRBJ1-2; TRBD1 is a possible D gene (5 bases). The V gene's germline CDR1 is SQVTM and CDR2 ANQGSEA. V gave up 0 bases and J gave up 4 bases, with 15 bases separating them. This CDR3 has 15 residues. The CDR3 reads CSVEDVTADAYGYTF. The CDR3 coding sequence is TGCAGCGTTGAAGATGTGACAGCCGATGCCTATGGCTACACCTTC.

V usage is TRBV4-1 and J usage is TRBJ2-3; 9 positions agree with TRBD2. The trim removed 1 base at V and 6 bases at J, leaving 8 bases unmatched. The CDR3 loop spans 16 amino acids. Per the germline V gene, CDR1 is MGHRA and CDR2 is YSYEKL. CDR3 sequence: CASSQVPLAGADTQYF. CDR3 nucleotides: TGCGCCAGCAGCCAAGTGCCGTTAGCGGGAGCCGATACGCAGTATTTT.

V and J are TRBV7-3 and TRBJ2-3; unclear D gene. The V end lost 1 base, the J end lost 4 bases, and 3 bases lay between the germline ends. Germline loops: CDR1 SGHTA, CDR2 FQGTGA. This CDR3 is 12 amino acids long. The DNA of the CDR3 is TGTGCCAGCAGCTTAATAGCAGATACGCAGTATTTT. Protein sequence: CASSLIADTQYF. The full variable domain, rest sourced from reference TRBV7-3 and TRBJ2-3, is GAGVSQTPSNKVTEKGKYVELRCDPISGHTALYWYRQSLGQGPEFLIYFQGTGAADDSGLPNDRFFAVRPEGSVSTLKIQRTERGDSAVYLCASSLIADTQYFGPGTRLTVL.

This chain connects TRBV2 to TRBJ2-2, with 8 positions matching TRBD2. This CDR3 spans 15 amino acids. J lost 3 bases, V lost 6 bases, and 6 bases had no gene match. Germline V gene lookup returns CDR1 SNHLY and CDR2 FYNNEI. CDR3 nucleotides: TGTGCCAGCAGCCGACTAGCGAGCCACACCGGGGAGCTGTTTTTT. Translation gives CASSRLASHTGELFF.

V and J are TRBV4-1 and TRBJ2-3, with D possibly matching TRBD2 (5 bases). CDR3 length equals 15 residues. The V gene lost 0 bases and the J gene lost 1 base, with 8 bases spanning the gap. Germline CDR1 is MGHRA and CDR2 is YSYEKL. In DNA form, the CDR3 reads TGCGCCAGCAGCCAAGAACTAGGAGGCACAGATACGCAGTATTTT. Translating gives CASSQELGGTDTQYF.

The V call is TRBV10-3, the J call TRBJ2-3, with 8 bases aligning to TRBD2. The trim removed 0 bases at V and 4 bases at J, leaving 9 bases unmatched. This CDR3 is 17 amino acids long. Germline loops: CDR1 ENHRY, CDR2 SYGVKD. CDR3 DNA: TGTGCCATCAGTGAGTCGCAAGGGACTAGGGGCTCAGATACGCAGTATTTT. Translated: CAISESQGTRGSDTQYF.